These 14 T cell receptor beta chains share one sample of origin, sequenced in a study of blood T cells in healthy people across ages. Primed by a sample-barcoded 5' primer and a J-beta primer mix, a second PCR proceeded for about 7 to 11 cycles. TCRdb recomputed calls from the 5' RACE reads with MiXCR, one row per CDR3 protein. Found here are roughly 1,700,000 distinct CDR3 sequences, approximately 28% of them singletons; the top ten hold roughly 8.2%. Input material: blood. These receptors were taken from a woman in her thirties in good health.

This sequence joins TRBV7-2 and TRBJ2-1; a possible D gene is TRBD2 (5 bases). This CDR3 comprises 12 residues. Looked up from germline, CDR1 is SGHTA and CDR2 is FQGNSA. V shed 3 bases and J shed 8 bases, with 8 bases lying between them. In DNA, the CDR3 is TGTGCCAGCAGCTTCGGGATGTATGAGCAGTTCTTC. This sequence encodes CASSFGMYEQFF.

As for this clonotype: An end of the junction does not agree with germline; a read error may underlie this. The chain is built from TRBV12-3 or TRBV12-4 and TRBJ1-2, with TRBD1 as a possible D gene (6 bases). This CDR3 contains 16 residues. The CDR3 loop reads CASSLGSQGHYYGCTF. As DNA, the CDR3 is TGTGCCAGCAGTTTAGGTTCTCAGGGGCATTACTATGGCTGCACCTTC.

To note about this clonotype: An end of the junction differs from the germline gene, which may be a read error. V usage is TRBV7-2 and J usage is TRBJ2-5; 13 nucleotides line up with TRBD2. This CDR3 has 14 amino acids. Germline loops: CDR1 SGHTA, CDR2 FQGNSA. This CDR3 is CASSIGLAGETQYF. The CDR3 nucleotides read TGTGCCAGCAGCATTGGACTAGCGGGAGAGACCCAGTACTTT.

This clonotype occurred many times. V is TRBV7-2 and J is TRBJ1-2; 7 bases map to TRBD1. The V gene's germline CDR1 is SGHTA and CDR2 FQGNSA. The CDR3 is made up of 12 amino acids. V lost 4 bases to trimming and J lost 7 bases; unmatched junction nucleotides: 3. This CDR3 is CASSSGGSGYTF. CDR3 DNA sequence: TGTGCCAGCAGCTCAGGGGGATCTGGCTACACCTTC.

The chain uses TRBV20-1 and TRBJ2-5, with D perhaps being TRBD1 or TRBD2 (7 bases each). V dropped 5 bases and J dropped 0 bases, with 16 bases sitting between them. Germline CDR1 DFQATT, CDR2 SNEGSKA (reference sequence). The CDR3 has 15 residues. The CDR3 sequence: CSAPRGGKDQETQYF. For the CDR3, the DNA is TGCAGTGCTCCCAGGGGGGGGAAAGACCAAGAGACCCAGTACTTC.

V gene TRBV3-1 combines with J gene TRBJ1-6; TRBD1 matches 8 bases. Germline V gene sequence: CDR1 LGHDT, CDR2 YNNKEL (reference sequence). The CDR3 has 16 amino acids. Losses at the gene ends were 4 bases for V and 9 bases for J; bases not matched to a gene: 11. The CDR3 spells CASSRQGAGTSSPLHF. The CDR3, as DNA: TGTGCCAGCAGCCGCCAGGGGGCAGGGACGAGTTCACCCCTCCACTTT.

Concerning this clonotype itself: Sequence at one end of the junction differs from germline and may be a read error. The CDR3: CASSPREVSGANVLTF. DNA of the CDR3: TGTGCCAGCAGTCCCCGCGAGGTCTCTGGGGCCAACGTTCTGACTTTC. The chain couples TRBV9 to TRBJ2-6, with D possibly matching TRBD1 (5 bases). Germline CDR1 SGDLS, CDR2 YYNGEE. CDR3 length equals 16 residues. Drawing the rest from reference TRBV9 and TRBJ2-6, the complete variable domain is DSGVTQTPKHLITATGQRVTLRCSPRSGDLSVYWYQQSLDQGLQFLIQYYNGEERAKGNILERFSAQQFPDLHSELNLSSLELGDSALYFCASSPREVSGANVLTFGAGSRLTVL.

The chain employs TRBV29-1 and TRBJ2-5; TRBD1 might be the D (6 bases). Trimming pared 7 bases from V and 1 base from J, leaving 13 bases between. Germline values: CDR1 SQVTM, CDR2 ANQGSEA. This CDR3 is 13 amino acids long. The CDR3 sequence: CSGSRDTQETQYF. CDR3 in DNA: TGCAGCGGCTCCCGGGACACCCAAGAGACCCAGTACTTC. Variable domain in full (rest from reference TRBV29-1 and TRBJ2-5): SAVISQKPSRDICQRGTSLTIQCQVDSQVTMMFWYRQQPGQSLTLIATANQGSEATYESGFVIDKFPISRPNLTFSTLTVSNMSPEDSSIYLCSGSRDTQETQYFGPGTRLLVL.

This clonotype has more than one count but fewer than ten. V is TRBV20-1 and J is TRBJ2-1, with D unclear. Between the trimmed V and J ends, which lost 3 bases and 7 bases, there was a span of 13 bases. CDR1 and CDR2 from the germline V gene are DFQATT and SNEGSKA (reference sequence). The CDR3 extends over 13 amino acids. In nucleotides, the CDR3 is TGCAGTGCTAGCGGAGTTTTGTGGAATGAGCAGTTCTTC. Amino acid sequence: CSASGVLWNEQFF.

This clonotype was seen repeatedly, ten times or more. The rearrangement uses TRBV12-3 or TRBV12-4 and TRBJ2-5; 12 nucleotides align to TRBD2. CDR3 length equals 15 residues. With 6 bases clipped from V and 4 bases from J, the junction kept 6 bases outside the gene matches. Here the CDR3 reads CASRYRTSGTETQYF. CDR3 bases: TGTGCCAGCAGATACCGGACTAGCGGGACAGAGACCCAGTACTTC.

The rearrangement links TRBV10-3 to TRBJ1-2; 8 bases are shared with TRBD1. CDR1 is ENHRY, CDR2 SYGVKD, per germline. Trimming removed 2 bases from V and 0 bases from J; junction bases left unmatched: 5. The CDR3 is 16 amino acids. DNA of the CDR3: TGTGCCATCAGTGAGGCCTCCAGGGGGCCTAACTATGGCTACACCTTC. Amino acids: CAISEASRGPNYGYTF.

CDR3 sequence: CAWSGLGASYNEQYF. CDR3 nucleotide sequence: TGTGCCTGGAGTGGACTGGGGGCGTCCTACAATGAGCAGTACTTC. The chain has TRBV30 and TRBJ2-1, with a tentative D call TRBD1 (6 bases). The J call is doubtful: the DNA matches TRBJ2-7 better. The CDR3 totals 15 residues. The V gene's germline CDR1 is GTSNPN and CDR2 SVGIG (reference sequence).

V usage is TRBV9 and J usage is TRBJ1-5, with 7 bases that match TRBD1. Germline trimming cut 2 bases from V and 6 bases from J; bases unmatched to any gene: 8. The CDR3 extends over 15 amino acids. Germline CDR1 SGDLS, CDR2 YYNGEE. CDR3 residues: CASSVGEGASQPQHF. CDR3 DNA: TGTGCCAGCAGCGTTGGCGAGGGGGCTAGTCAGCCCCAGCATTTT.

The V call is TRBV20-1, the J call TRBJ2-7; 7 nucleotides agree with TRBD2. Germline assignment: CDR1 DFQATT and CDR2 SNEGSKA (reference sequence). V lost 6 bases, J lost 0 bases, and 8 bases stayed unmatched. The CDR3 runs 14 residues. The CDR3 reads CSADGGGSSYEQYF. In nucleotides, the CDR3 is TGCAGTGCAGACGGCGGGGGTAGCTCCTACGAGCAGTACTTC.